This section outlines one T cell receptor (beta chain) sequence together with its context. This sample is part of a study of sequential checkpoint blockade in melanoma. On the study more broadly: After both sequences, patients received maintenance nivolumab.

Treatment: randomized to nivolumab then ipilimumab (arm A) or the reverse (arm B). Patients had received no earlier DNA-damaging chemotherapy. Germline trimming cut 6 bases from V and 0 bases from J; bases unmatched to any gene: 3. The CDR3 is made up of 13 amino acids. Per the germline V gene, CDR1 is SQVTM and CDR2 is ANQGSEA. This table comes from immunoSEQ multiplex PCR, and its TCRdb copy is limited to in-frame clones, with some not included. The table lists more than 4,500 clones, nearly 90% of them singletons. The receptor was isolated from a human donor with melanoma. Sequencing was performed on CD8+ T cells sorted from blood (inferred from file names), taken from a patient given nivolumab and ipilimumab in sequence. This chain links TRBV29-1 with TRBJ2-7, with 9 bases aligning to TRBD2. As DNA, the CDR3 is TGCAGCGTAAGGACTAGCGACTCCTACGAGCAGTACTTC. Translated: CSVRTSDSYEQYF.